These 24 T cell receptor beta chains originate from one sample sequenced in a study of T cell clones after liver transplantation. Sequenced by immunoSEQ multiplex PCR; TCRdb stores in-frame clones only, minus some. The repertoire holds just under 9,500 clones, 78% seen once, with 50% to 65% in the top ten. Sequencing was performed on CD8+ T cells from blood, taken at the 22-month timepoint. These receptors came from a human patient who received a liver transplant. Part of the T cells may come from the graft donor.

The rearrangement uses TRBV7-9 and TRBJ2-2; D remains ambiguous. Trimming stripped 1 base from V and 9 bases from J, with 9 bases between. CDR3 length: 13 amino acids. CDR1 is SEHNR, CDR2 FQNEAQ, per germline (reference sequence). The CDR3 spells CASSLGGSRELFF. The CDR3 DNA follows: TGTGCCAGCAGCTTAGGTGGTAGCAGGGAGCTGTTTTTT.

The chain employs TRBV5-5 and TRBJ2-2; D might be TRBD1 (5 bases). Germline CDR1 SGHKS, CDR2 YYEKEE (reference sequence). Trimming shortened V by 4 bases and J by 5 bases, and 18 bases separated the two germline ends. The CDR3 consists of 16 residues. CDR3 region: CASSLGSQGRTGELFF. The CDR3 DNA reads as TGTGCCAGCAGCCTAGGGTCGCAGGGAAGGACCGGGGAGCTGTTTTTT.

This clone was observed a single time. The chain uses TRBV7-9 and TRBJ2-7; tentatively, D is TRBD1 (6 bases). V lost 5 bases and J 2 bases, leaving 16 bases between the germline ends. This CDR3 contains 15 residues. Germline values: CDR1 SEHNR, CDR2 FQNEAQ (reference sequence). CDR3 bases: TGTGCCAGCAGCCTATTGACGGGACACACCTACGAGCAGTACTTC. It codes for CASSLLTGHTYEQYF.

The chain recombines TRBV7-9 with TRBJ1-4; the D is unclear. In germline, CDR1 is SEHNR, CDR2 FQNEAQ (reference sequence). V gave up 7 bases and J gave up 7 bases, with 16 bases separating them. The CDR3 runs to 14 residues. This CDR3 reads CASTPSERAEKLFF. The CDR3 coding sequence is TGTGCCAGCACCCCTAGTGAGAGAGCTGAAAAACTGTTTTTT.

In the case of this clone: In the same sample, other DNA sequences code for this CDR3. This chain uses TRBV30 with TRBJ2-1; D gene ambiguous. The V and J ends lost 3 bases and 6 bases respectively, with 6 bases between them. The CDR3 is 11 amino acids. Germline loops: CDR1 GTSNPN, CDR2 SVGIG (reference sequence). In nucleotides, the CDR3 is TGTGCCTGGAGAGGCGGCAATGAGCAGTTCTTC. Translation: CAWRGGNEQFF.

The J gene is TRBJ2-3, the V gene TRBV28, with D possibly being TRBD1 (6 bases). V shed 1 base and J shed 1 base, with 12 bases lying between them. The germline gives CDR1 MDHEN, CDR2 SYDVKM. The CDR3 has 16 amino acids. The CDR3 sequence: CASSLFGGAGTDTQYF. The DNA for the CDR3 is TGTGCCAGCAGTTTATTTGGGGGCGCTGGCACAGATACGCAGTATTTT.

V gene TRBV18 combines with J gene TRBJ2-3; no reliable D call. V was clipped by 2 bases and J by 2 bases, with 14 bases between them. This CDR3 has 16 residues. Germline V gene data show CDR1 as KGHSH and CDR2 as LQKENI. The CDR3 region is CASSPRSTMYTDTQYF. The DNA of the CDR3 is TGTGCCAGCTCACCAAGGTCCACTATGTACACAGATACGCAGTATTTT.

By its share, this clone is medium-sized. At the DNA level, this CDR3 is encoded by other sequences in the same sample as well. V gene TRBV4-2 combines with J gene TRBJ2-7; D unresolved. This CDR3 has 13 residues. Germline V lookup: CDR1 LGHNA, CDR2 YNFKEQ. Trimming removed 3 bases from V and 4 bases from J, with 10 bases in between. CDR3 nucleotides: TGTGCCAGCAGCCAGGAGAAGAGGTACGAGCAGTACTTC. Translation: CASSQEKRYEQYF.

This chain connects TRBV27 to TRBJ2-3; tentatively, D is TRBD2 (5 bases). The CDR3 is 13 residues long. Trimming removed 1 base from V and 6 bases from J, with 8 bases in between. CDR1 and CDR2 (germline): MNHEY, SMNVEV (reference sequence). Here the CDR3 reads CASSLFGGDTQYF. The CDR3 DNA is TGTGCCAGCAGTTTATTCGGCGGGGATACGCAGTATTTT.

CDR3 DNA sequence: TGTGCCAGTAGCGAACTTTTAGCGGGATCCTACGAGCAGTACTTC. This codes for CASSELLAGSYEQYF. The chain carries TRBV19 and TRBJ2-7; 8 bases are shared with TRBD2. The junction had 8 bases not matched to a gene; V was cut back by 6 bases and J by 1 base. This CDR3 is built from 15 residues. The germline gives CDR1 LNHDA, CDR2 SQIVND (reference sequence).

This rearrangement joins TRBV18 to TRBJ1-3, with a possible D match to TRBD1 (6 bases). Germline V gene sequence: CDR1 KGHSH, CDR2 LQKENI. Deletions cut 6 bases from V and 2 bases from J, with 14 bases between. The CDR3 is 15 amino acids. CDR3 bases: TGTGCCAGCTCGGAGAGGGGGGAGACTGGAAACACCATATATTTT. Translation: CASSERGETGNTIYF.

The CDR3 is CASNDLGSTGELFF. The CDR3 nucleotides are TGTGCCAGCAATGACCTCGGGAGCACCGGGGAGCTGTTTTTT. This chain uses TRBV2 with TRBJ2-2; maybe TRBD2 (6 bases). The germline V gene has CDR1 SNHLY and CDR2 FYNNEI. The CDR3 loop spans 14 amino acids. Trimming took 7 bases from V and 4 from J, leaving 13 bases between them.

There are a few counts of this clone. This rearrangement joins TRBV27 to TRBJ2-7; D unclear. V lost 2 bases and J 5 bases, leaving 10 bases between the germline ends. CDR1 and CDR2 from the germline V gene are MNHEY and SMNVEV (reference sequence). This CDR3 comprises 13 residues. The CDR3 loop is CASSLGNLNEQYF. CDR3 sequence (DNA): TGTGCCAGCAGTTTAGGAAACTTGAACGAGCAGTACTTC.

The chain combines TRBV19 with TRBJ2-7; 8 nucleotides agree with TRBD1. The CDR3 extends over 13 amino acids. Germline V gives CDR1 LNHDA, CDR2 SQIVND (reference sequence). J was trimmed by 4 bases and V by 4 bases; bases with no gene match: 3. The CDR3, as DNA: TGTGCCAGTAGTAGTGACAGGGGTTACGAGCAGTACTTC. Residues: CASSSDRGYEQYF.

The genes are TRBV4-2 and TRBJ2-5, with 9 bases that match TRBD2. In germline, CDR1 is LGHNA, CDR2 YNFKEQ. The CDR3 is made up of 15 amino acids. J lost 1 base, V lost 0 bases, and 0 bases had no gene match. The CDR3 nucleotides are TGTGCCAGCAGCCAAGAGCGGGGGGGCCAAGAGACCCAGTACTTC. It yields the protein CASSQERGGQETQYF.

V and J are TRBV28 and TRBJ1-5; D unresolved. Germline V lookup: CDR1 MDHEN, CDR2 SYDVKM. The germline V and J ends were trimmed by 7 bases and 0 bases, with 13 bases remaining between them. The CDR3 extends over 15 amino acids. The chain's CDR3 is CASTQRQYSNQPQHF. CDR3 sequence (DNA): TGTGCCAGCACCCAGAGGCAATATAGCAATCAGCCCCAGCATTTT.

This chain connects TRBV29-1 to TRBJ2-3; the D gene could be TRBD1 or TRBD2 (5 bases each). Trimming shortened V by 3 bases and J by 1 base, and 11 bases separated the two germline ends. The CDR3 spans 14 residues. Germline V gives CDR1 SQVTM, CDR2 ANQGSEA. The CDR3 coding sequence is TGCAGCGTTGACGGGGACCTTCGCACAGATACGCAGTATTTT. It codes for CSVDGDLRTDTQYF.

The V call is TRBV28, the J call TRBJ2-5, with a tentative D call TRBD1 (5 bases). The V end lost 2 bases, the J end lost 5 bases, and 15 bases lay between the germline ends. This CDR3 comprises 15 residues. Germline lookup yields CDR1 MDHEN and CDR2 SYDVKM. The CDR3 bases are TGTGCCAGCAGTTTAGGCAGGGTAACAATTGAGACCCAGTACTTC. Translating gives CASSLGRVTIETQYF.

CDR3 sequence (DNA): TGTGCCAGCAGCTTGGATTCTGGGGGGCAGGGGACTGAAGCTTTCTTT. Encoded protein: CASSLDSGGQGTEAFF. This chain joins TRBV5-4 and TRBJ1-1; possibly TRBD1 for D (6 bases). This CDR3 has 16 residues. Trimming cost V 0 bases and J 5 bases, with 17 bases left between them. The germline gives CDR1 SGHNT, CDR2 YYREEE (reference sequence).

This clone is medium-sized by share. V usage is TRBV19 and J usage is TRBJ2-1, with TRBD1 matching over 8 bases. V lost 5 bases and J lost 7; bases outside the gene matches: 4. Germline V gene lookup returns CDR1 LNHDA and CDR2 SQIVND (reference sequence). The CDR3 length is 13 residues. For the CDR3, the DNA is TGTGCCAGTAGTCAATGGACAGGGAATGAGCAGTTCTTC. This encodes CASSQWTGNEQFF.

The chain couples TRBV28 to TRBJ1-1; 7 bases fit TRBD1. Germline V gene lookup returns CDR1 MDHEN and CDR2 SYDVKM. This CDR3 has 14 amino acids. The junction had 9 bases not matched to a gene; V was cut back by 8 bases and J by 3 bases. Here the CDR3 reads CASDRDSPHTEAFF. CDR3 nucleotides: TGTGCCAGCGATAGGGACAGTCCACACACTGAAGCTTTCTTT.

The rearrangement joins TRBV27 to TRBJ2-7, with unresolved D. This CDR3 spans 13 amino acids. Germline loops: CDR1 MNHEY, CDR2 SMNVEV (reference sequence). Deletions cut 3 bases from V and 4 bases from J, with 10 bases between. The CDR3 protein is CASSLFAAYEQYF. The CDR3 DNA sequence: TGTGCCAGCAGTTTGTTTGCGGCATACGAGCAGTACTTC.

V and J are TRBV15 and TRBJ2-7; no clear D. Trimming took 0 bases from V and 0 from J, leaving 9 bases between them. This CDR3 spans 15 amino acids. Germline CDR1 reads LNHNV; CDR2 reads YYDKDF (reference sequence). CDR3 DNA: TGTGCCACCAGCAGAGATGTGGTCGGCTCCTACGAGCAGTACTTC. This gives the protein CATSRDVVGSYEQYF.

In this sample, this clone turned up a few times. V and J are TRBV19 and TRBJ2-3; D uncertain. Trimming pared 3 bases from V and 6 bases from J, leaving 7 bases between. Germline V lookup: CDR1 LNHDA, CDR2 SQIVND (reference sequence). The CDR3 consists of 12 residues. The CDR3 DNA reads as TGTGCCAGTAGTATCGGGCGGGATACGCAGTATTTT. Translated: CASSIGRDTQYF.